Presented here are 2 T cell receptor beta chains from one specimen sequenced in a study of blood T cell repertoires in COVID-19. Measured with immunoSEQ multiplex PCR; TCRdb has only the in-frame clones, and not every one. The sample holds about 37,000 clones, approximately 91% seen once. Sequenced material: peripheral blood. All receptors derive from a man in his fifties or sixties with active COVID-19.

The chain is built from TRBV19 and TRBJ1-1, with 9 nucleotides matching TRBD1. The V segment lost 3 bases and the J segment 5 bases; nucleotides outside the gene matches: 10. Germline CDR1 is LNHDA and CDR2 is SQIVND (reference sequence). The CDR3 loop spans 16 amino acids. This CDR3 reads CASSMSGTGRITEAFF. CDR3 sequence (DNA): TGTGCCAGTAGTATGTCCGGGACAGGGAGAATAACTGAAGCTTTCTTT.

CDR3 amino acids: CASSRNPGLAFETQYF. DNA of the CDR3: TGCGCCAGCAGCCGGAATCCGGGACTAGCATTTGAGACCCAGTACTTC. The chain has TRBV4-3 and TRBJ2-5, with TRBD2 identical over 9 bases. The CDR3 consists of 16 residues. V shed 4 bases and J 5 bases; nucleotides not matched to a gene: 11. Germline V CDR1 and CDR2: LGHNA, YSLEER.